Listed below are T cell receptor beta chains from one sample, sequenced in a study of blood T cell repertoires in COVID-19. Only in-frame clones appear in the TCRdb table, and some are missing; sequencing was by immunoSEQ multiplex PCR. This sample carries approximately 190,000 clones, around 83% of them seen once, and the ten largest clones take 20% to 25%. The sample was PBMCs or T cells enriched from blood (not recorded which). The receptors come from a woman aged 40-49 years in a cohort exposed to, infected with or recovered from COVID-19 (not recorded which). Both conserved end residues are part of each CDR3. The order of the fields is clone size, D gene, J gene, V gene, CDR3 protein, CDR3 DNA. The D gene is left open where the match is weak. The listing skips clone size in some rows; elsewhere it reads once, few, many or a size class.

.	TRBD1	TRBJ1-5	TRBV13	CASSFGQGATQPQHF	TGTGCCAGCAGCTTTGGACAGGGGGCGACTCAGCCCCAGCATTTT
.	TRBD1	TRBJ2-7	TRBV19	CASSPVVDRVHEQYF	TGTGCCAGTAGTCCCGTGGTGGACAGGGTTCACGAGCAGTACTTC
once	.	TRBJ1-6	TRBV19	CASSIGPSNFKDNSPLHF	TGTGCCAGTAGTATTGGGCCATCCAATTTTAAGGATAATTCACCCCTCCACTTT
.	TRBD2	TRBJ2-1	TRBV30	CAWRGSGTTSYNEQFF	TGTGCCTGGAGAGGTTCCGGGACTACTTCCTACAATGAGCAGTTCTTC
.	TRBD2	TRBJ2-7	TRBV5-1	CASSLEAGGSYEQYF	TGCGCCAGCAGCTTGGAAGCGGGGGGCTCCTACGAGCAGTACTTC
.	.	TRBJ2-3	TRBV4-2	CASSQEVGADTQYF	TGTGCCAGCAGCCAAGAGGTAGGAGCGGATACGCAGTATTTT
.	.	TRBJ1-2	TRBV19	CASSIGRDGYTF	TGTGCCAGTAGTATCGGCAGGGATGGCTACACCTTC
.	.	TRBJ1-2	TRBV10-2	CASLSQGFVGYGYTF	TGCGCCAGCCTTTCTCAGGGTTTTGTTGGCTATGGCTACACCTTC
.	TRBD1	TRBJ2-7	TRBV2	CASSPTKGGRSHEQYF	TGTGCCAGCAGTCCTACCAAAGGGGGCCGATCCCACGAGCAGTACTTC
.	.	TRBJ1-3	TRBV7-8	CASSPSVGNTIYF	TGTGCCAGCAGCCCGTCCGTGGGAAACACCATATATTTT
few	.	TRBJ2-7	TRBV10-3	CAISEWGAPGEQYF	TGTGCCATCAGTGAGTGGGGTGCCCCGGGGGAGCAGTACTTC
.	TRBD1	TRBJ1-1	TRBV5-1	CASSLTGTGEEAFF	TGCGCCAGCAGTTTGACCGGGACAGGAGAGGAAGCTTTCTTT
.	.	TRBJ1-5	TRBV27	CASSLLVNQPQHF	TGTGCCAGCAGTTTACTCGTCAATCAGCCCCAGCATTTT
once	TRBD2	TRBJ2-7	TRBV11-2	CASSLGLAGTYEQYF	TGTGCCAGCAGCCTCGGACTAGCGGGAACCTACGAGCAGTACTTC
.	.	TRBJ2-2	TRBV4-3	CASSQGRGARTGELFF	TGCGCCAGCAGCCAAGGGCGGGGTGCCCGCACCGGGGAGCTGTTTTTT
.	.	TRBJ1-4	TRBV7-9	CASSLLRATNEKLFF	TGTGCCAGCAGCTTACTTCGTGCAACTAATGAAAAACTGTTTTTT
.	TRBD1	TRBJ1-2	TRBV18	CASSQGIGTVYGYTF	TGTGCCAGCTCACAGGGGATAGGGACAGTCTATGGCTACACCTTC
.	.	TRBJ2-1	TRBV11-3	CASSSAFHGSSYNEQFF	TGTGCCAGCAGCTCCGCGTTCCACGGGAGCTCCTACAATGAGCAGTTCTTC
.	.	TRBJ1-2	TRBV27	CASSLNQDTYGYTF	TGTGCCAGCAGTTTAAATCAGGACACCTATGGCTACACCTTC
few	.	TRBJ1-5	TRBV30	CAWSVTGNQPQHF	TGTGCCTGGAGTGTAACGGGCAATCAGCCCCAGCATTTT
.	TRBD1	TRBJ1-2	TRBV28	CASRNPGGNYGYTF	TGTGCCAGCAGGAATCCAGGGGGGAACTATGGCTACACCTTC
.	TRBD2	TRBJ2-7	TRBV18	CASSPRGLAYEQYF	TGTGCCAGCTCCCCCCGCGGACTAGCGTACGAGCAGTACTTC
.	TRBD1	TRBJ2-2	TRBV29-1	CSGYDRGRDVDTGELFF	TGCAGCGGTTACGACAGGGGGCGGGATGTTGACACCGGGGAGCTGTTTTTT
.	.	TRBJ1-2	TRBV27	CASSLSHTYGYTF	TGTGCCAGCAGTTTATCCCACACCTATGGCTACACCTTC
.	TRBD2	TRBJ2-7	TRBV3-1/TRBV3-2	CASSQVGSGHSYEQYF	TGTGCCAGCAGCCAAGTTGGTAGCGGGCACTCCTACGAGCAGTACTTC
.	.	TRBJ2-1	TRBV4-1	CASSQGRVGIPYNEQFF	TGCGCCAGCAGCCAAGGACGGGTTGGAATCCCCTACAATGAGCAGTTCTTC
.	TRBD1	TRBJ1-4	TRBV11-2	CASSLGQVGQINEKLFF	TGTGCCAGCAGCTTAGGTCAAGTGGGACAGATTAATGAAAAACTGTTTTTT
.	.	TRBJ2-7	TRBV13	CASSLDQNEQYF	TGTGCCAGCAGCTTAGACCAGAACGAGCAGTACTTC
.	TRBD1	TRBJ2-6	TRBV30	CAWMRDRVSRTGANVLTF	TGTGCCTGGATGCGGGACAGGGTTTCTCGTACTGGGGCCAACGTCCTGACTTTC
many	TRBD2	TRBJ2-7	TRBV4-2	CASSQDRTSVSYEQYF	TGTGCCAGCAGCCAAGATCGAACTAGCGTGTCCTACGAGCAGTACTTC
.	TRBD1	TRBJ2-1	TRBV6-5	CASSRTGTSYNEQFF	TGTGCCAGCAGCCGGACAGGTACGTCCTACAATGAGCAGTTCTTC
few	.	TRBJ2-7	TRBV7-2	CASSPIGASYEQYF	TGTGCCAGCAGCCCCATAGGGGCCTCCTACGAGCAGTACTTC
.	TRBD1	TRBJ1-6	TRBV28	CASRSGQSNNSPLHF	TGTGCCAGCAGATCGGGACAGTCGAATAATTCACCCCTCCACTTT
.	TRBD1	TRBJ1-1	TRBV5-1	CASSYTGQGGSEAFF	TGCGCCAGCAGCTACACGGGACAGGGGGGTTCTGAAGCTTTCTTT
.	.	TRBJ1-2	TRBV29-1	CSVLEGGYTF	TGCAGCGTTTTGGAGGGGGGCTACACCTTC
.	TRBD1	TRBJ1-1	TRBV27	CASSLGTVAEAFF	TGTGCCAGCAGTTTGGGGACAGTGGCTGAAGCTTTCTTT
.	TRBD1	TRBJ1-1	TRBV18	CASSPGTGIMNTEAFF	TGTGCCAGCTCACCCGGGACAGGGATCATGAACACTGAAGCTTTCTTT
.	.	TRBJ2-3	TRBV2	CASSGGSTGYVDTQYF	TGTGCCAGCAGTGGGGGGTCGACAGGATACGTAGATACGCAGTATTTT
.	TRBD1	TRBJ1-1	TRBV5-1	CASSWDSNTEAFF	TGCGCCAGCAGCTGGGACAGCAACACTGAAGCTTTCTTT
.	.	TRBJ2-7	TRBV19	CASSMSGQNIYEQYF	TGTGCCAGTAGTATGAGTGGACAGAACATCTACGAGCAGTACTTC
once	TRBD2	TRBJ2-5	TRBV5-1	CASSPGLAGEETQYF	TGCGCCAGCAGTCCCGGACTAGCGGGGGAAGAGACCCAGTACTTC
.	.	TRBJ1-6	TRBV6-5	CASSWGLRINSPLHF	TGTGCCAGCAGCTGGGGCCTCCGTATCAATTCACCCCTCCACTTT
.	.	TRBJ2-6	TRBV5-1	CASSLGIPGHGANVLTF	TGCGCCAGCAGCTTGGGGATCCCAGGGCACGGGGCCAACGTCCTGACTTTC
once	TRBD1	TRBJ1-2	TRBV28	CASRSTDREWGYTF	TGTGCCAGCAGATCTACGGACAGGGAATGGGGCTACACCTTC
.	TRBD2	TRBJ2-5	TRBV3-1/TRBV3-2	CASSARDYGQETQYF	TGTGCCAGCAGCGCGAGGGACTATGGGCAAGAGACCCAGTACTTC
.	.	TRBJ1-3	TRBV7-9	CASSSLPAGDSGNTIYF	TGTGCCAGCAGCTCCCTACCAGCAGGGGACTCTGGAAACACCATATATTTT
.	.	TRBJ1-2	TRBV3-1/TRBV3-2	CASSQDGGQYYGYTF	TGTGCCAGCAGCCAAGACGGTGGACAGTACTATGGCTACACCTTC
.	.	TRBJ1-5	TRBV7-9	CASSLNRVGDSNQPQHF	TGTGCCAGCAGCTTAAACAGGGTAGGCGATAGCAATCAGCCCCAGCATTTT
.	.	TRBJ2-2	TRBV9	CASSVGSANTGELFF	TGTGCCAGCAGCGTAGGCAGTGCGAACACCGGGGAGCTGTTTTTT
.	TRBD1	TRBJ1-5	TRBV28	CASSPDRVNQPQHF	TGTGCCAGCAGCCCGGACAGGGTTAATCAGCCCCAGCATTTT
once	.	TRBJ1-5	TRBV3-1/TRBV3-2	CASSHLPSQPQHF	TGTGCCAGCAGCCATCTCCCTAGTCAGCCCCAGCATTTT
.	.	TRBJ2-5	TRBV6-2/TRBV6-3	CASSYPYQLTSLYQETQYF	TGTGCCAGCAGTTACCCCTATCAATTGACATCCTTGTACCAAGAGACCCAGTACTTC
.	TRBD2	TRBJ2-5	TRBV11-2	CASSFIPAGGGETQYF	TGTGCCAGCAGCTTTATCCCAGCGGGAGGGGGAGAGACCCAGTACTTC
.	.	TRBJ2-1	TRBV27	CASSFALAPPYNEQFF	TGTGCCAGCAGTTTCGCACTAGCCCCCCCTTACAATGAGCAGTTCTTC